A single sample is the source of the 25 T cell receptor beta chains below, sequenced in a study of blood T cell repertoires in COVID-19. The data were produced by immunoSEQ multiplex PCR, yet TCRdb's version contains in-frame clones alone and is incomplete. This sample yields under 200,000 clones, of which about 88% are seen a single time; approximately 2.1% belongs to the top ten. Sequenced input: peripheral blood. These receptors were collected from a man aged 50-59 years who had recovered from COVID-19.

This chain links TRBV4-2 with TRBJ2-3; D may be TRBD2 (7 bases). The CDR3 sequence is 18 residues long. V was clipped by 1 base and J by 5 bases, with 22 bases between them. The germline CDR1 and CDR2 sequences are LGHNA and YNFKEQ. The CDR3 region is CASSQGAGVGGGLDTQYF. CDR3 nucleotides: TGTGCCAGCAGCCAAGGCGCAGGGGTGGGGGGGGGCTTAGATACGCAGTATTTT.

The chain is built from TRBV5-6 and TRBJ1-1; 9 bases map to TRBD1. Germline V lookup: CDR1 SGHDT, CDR2 YYEEEE. The CDR3 runs to 16 residues. V lost 4 bases, J lost 1 base, and 8 bases stayed unmatched. The DNA of the CDR3 is TGTGCCAGCAGCCGGTCCGGGACAGGGACGAACACTGAAGCTTTCTTT. This codes for CASSRSGTGTNTEAFF.

The V call is TRBV27, the J call TRBJ1-5; the match to TRBD1 covers 10 bases. This CDR3 is 15 amino acids long. Germline trimming cut 8 bases from V and 4 bases from J; bases unmatched to any gene: 8. Germline CDR1 reads MNHEY; CDR2 reads SMNVEV (reference sequence). The CDR3 nucleotides read TGTGCCAGCCGAAGACAGGGGGCTTGGAATCAGCCCCAGCATTTT. This codes for CASRRQGAWNQPQHF.

The chain employs TRBV19 and TRBJ2-5, with a tentative D call TRBD2 (5 bases). The CDR3 runs 14 residues. The germline V and J ends were trimmed by 5 bases and 2 bases, with 12 bases remaining between them. Germline V CDR1 and CDR2: LNHDA, SQIVND (reference sequence). This CDR3 is CASSVTLVQETQYF. In DNA, the CDR3 is TGTGCCAGTAGTGTGACACTAGTACAAGAGACCCAGTACTTC.

The gene calls are TRBV7-9 and TRBJ2-7; D is unclear. Trimming left V 7 bases short and J 2 bases short, with 12 bases between. CDR1 SEHNR and CDR2 FQNEAQ come from the germline V gene (reference sequence). The CDR3 has 13 amino acids. In nucleotides, the CDR3 is TGTGCCAGCACTGAGCTTGCTACCTACGAGCAGTACTTC. Translating gives CASTELATYEQYF. Based on the CDR3 plus reference TRBV7-9 and TRBJ2-7, the full variable domain is DTGVSQNPRHKITKRGQNVTFRCDPISEHNRLYWYRQTLGQGPEFLTYFQNEAQLEKSRLLSDRFSAERPKGSFSTLEIQRTEQGDSAMYLCASTELATYEQYFGPGTRLTVT.

This clone was counted only a few times. This sequence joins TRBV29-1 and TRBJ2-5, with a tentative D call TRBD2 (5 bases). V lost 3 bases to trimming and J lost 0 bases, with 11 bases between them. CDR3 length: 14 amino acids. Germline loops: CDR1 SQVTM, CDR2 ANQGSEA. The chain's CDR3 is CSVEDWRYQETQYF. The CDR3 nucleotides read TGCAGCGTTGAGGATTGGAGGTACCAAGAGACCCAGTACTTC.

In this sample, this clone turned up a few times. The chain links TRBV28 to TRBJ2-1, with D hard to call. Per germline, CDR1 MDHEN and CDR2 SYDVKM. This CDR3 is built from 14 residues. V was pared by 2 bases and J by 5 bases, with 10 bases between. CDR3 DNA sequence: TGTGCCAGCAGTTTAGGGCAAATAGACAATGAGCAGTTCTTC. The encoded protein is CASSLGQIDNEQFF.

As concerns this clone: Other DNA sequences in this specimen translate into the identical CDR3. DNA for the CDR3: TGCGCCAGCAGCTTGGCGGGGGTTCATGAGCAGTACTTC. This sequence encodes CASSLAGVHEQYF. This sequence joins TRBV5-1 and TRBJ2-7; weak D call: TRBD2 (6 bases). CDR3 length equals 13 residues. V gave up 0 bases and J gave up 7 bases, with 11 bases separating them. CDR1 SGHRS and CDR2 YFSETQ come from the germline V gene.

This chain's CDR3 is CASSSTQEQFF. The CDR3, as DNA: TGTGCCAGCAGCTCGACACAAGAGCAGTTCTTC. The rearrangement uses TRBV7-2 and TRBJ2-1, with D uncertain. There are 11 residues in the CDR3. Trimming left V 4 bases short and J 10 bases short, with 8 bases between. CDR1 and CDR2 from the germline V gene are SGHTA and FQGNSA.

DNA of the CDR3: TGTGCCAGCAGCTGGGAGGGGAGTGTTAATGAAAAACTGTTTTTT. This codes for CASSWEGSVNEKLFF. The rearrangement joins TRBV5-6 to TRBJ1-4, with D maybe TRBD1 (5 bases). Germline V gene data show CDR1 as SGHDT and CDR2 as YYEEEE. Trimming shortened V by 3 bases and J by 4 bases, and 13 bases separated the two germline ends. This CDR3 has 15 residues.

V is TRBV19 and J is TRBJ2-5; weak D call: TRBD1 (6 bases). V gave up 5 bases and J gave up 6 bases, with 13 bases separating them. There are 13 residues in the CDR3. Germline CDR1 reads LNHDA; CDR2 reads SQIVND (reference sequence). CDR3 sequence (DNA): TGTGCCAGTAGTCCCACAGGGACCAAGACCCAGTACTTC. This gives the protein CASSPTGTKTQYF. The variable domain in full, completed from reference TRBV19 and TRBJ2-5, reads DGGITQSPKYLFRKEGQNVTLSCEQNLNHDAMYWYRQDPGQGLRLIYYSQIVNDFQKGDIAEGYSVSREKKESFPLTVTSAQKNPTAFYLCASSPTGTKTQYFGPGTRLLVL.

V gene TRBV5-1 combines with J gene TRBJ2-2; D is unresolved. Trimming pared 4 bases from V and 6 bases from J, leaving 10 bases between. The length of the CDR3 is 13 residues. Germline V gene data show CDR1 as SGHRS and CDR2 as YFSETQ. CDR3 sequence reads: CASSGVRAGELFF. CDR3 bases: TGCGCCAGCAGCGGAGTCCGGGCCGGGGAGCTGTTTTTT.

Notes on this clone: One junction end disagrees with the germline gene, perhaps due to a read error. The V call is TRBV5-1, the J call TRBJ2-3; 8 bases line up with TRBD1. This CDR3 has 16 residues. Germline assignment: CDR1 SGHRS and CDR2 YFSETQ. The CDR3 is CASTLGLGQVPVTQYF. The CDR3 region has the DNA TGCGCCAGCACCTTGGGCCTGGGACAGGTTCCTGTTACGCAGTATTTT.

The chain combines TRBV15 with TRBJ1-2; a possible D gene is TRBD1 (5 bases). The CDR3 has 11 residues. CDR1 is LNHNV and CDR2 is YYDKDF in the germline V gene (reference sequence). V gave up 8 bases and J gave up 4 bases, with 8 bases separating them. The chain's CDR3 is CATGQGYGYTF. In DNA, the CDR3 is TGTGCCACCGGGCAGGGCTATGGCTACACCTTC.

CDR3 bases: TGCAGTGCTAGTCGGACAGGGAGCAATCAGCCCCAGCATTTT. This encodes CSASRTGSNQPQHF. This sequence joins TRBV20-1 and TRBJ1-5; 8 bases are a match to TRBD1. V was pared by 3 bases and J by 1 base, with 2 bases of the junction left unmatched. This CDR3 is built from 14 residues. The germline V gene has CDR1 DFQATT and CDR2 SNEGSKA (reference sequence).

The J gene is TRBJ1-5, the V gene TRBV7-2, with TRBD1 as a possible D gene (5 bases). V lost 1 base to trimming and J lost 2 bases, with 6 bases between them. This CDR3 contains 14 residues. From germline, CDR1 is SGHTA and CDR2 FQGNSA. Written as DNA, the CDR3 is TGTGCCAGCAGCTTAGTAGGGGGCAATCAGCCCCAGCATTTT. Protein: CASSLVGGNQPQHF.

V and J are TRBV25-1 and TRBJ2-2; 10 bases map to TRBD2. J gave up 6 bases and V 2 bases, and 3 bases lay outside the gene matches. From germline, CDR1 is MGHDK and CDR2 SYGVNS. The CDR3 has 15 residues. CDR3 sequence reads: CASSELAGVAGELFF. The CDR3, as DNA: TGTGCCAGCAGTGAACTAGCGGGAGTCGCCGGGGAGCTGTTTTTT.

The V gene is TRBV4-2, the J gene TRBJ2-1; D is ambiguous. The CDR3 length is 12 residues. CDR1 is LGHNA, CDR2 YNFKEQ, per germline. CDR3 bases: TGTGGAACCCTTAGCTCCTACAATGAGCAGTTCTTC. Protein product: CGTLSSYNEQFF.

CDR3 residues: CASLGGPGNTIYF. The CDR3 DNA follows: TGTGCCAGCCTGGGAGGACCTGGAAACACCATATATTTT. The rearrangement links TRBV19 to TRBJ1-3, with D unresolved. CDR3 length equals 13 residues. Trimming removed 9 bases from V and 2 bases from J, with 11 bases in between. CDR1 LNHDA and CDR2 SQIVND come from the germline V gene (reference sequence).

V is TRBV30 and J is TRBJ2-7, with 7 positions matching TRBD1. Germline V CDR1 and CDR2: GTSNPN, SVGIG (reference sequence). V shed 5 bases, J shed 6 bases, and the junction held 19 bases outside the gene matches. The CDR3 contains 16 residues. The CDR3 nucleotides are TGTGCCTGGGGGGGTTCGGAAGGGGGCAGCTCGTCCGAGCAGTACTTC. Translating gives CAWGGSEGGSSSEQYF.

This chain connects TRBV5-1 to TRBJ2-1; possibly TRBD1 for D (5 bases). V gave up 4 bases and J gave up 1 base, with 18 bases separating them. Germline-derived CDR1 and CDR2 are SGHRS and YFSETQ. CDR3 length equals 17 residues. The CDR3 nucleotides read TGCGCCAGCAGCAAAACAACAGGAATGGGTTCCTACAATGAGCAGTTCTTC. It codes for CASSKTTGMGSYNEQFF.

This clone was found once. V and J are TRBV29-1 and TRBJ2-5; 9 nucleotides agree with TRBD1. This CDR3 is built from 13 residues. V lost 7 bases and J lost 5; bases outside the gene matches: 8. Germline lookup yields CDR1 SQVTM and CDR2 ANQGSEA. CDR3 sequence (DNA): TGCAGCGCGGGGACAGGGAACGGGGAGACCCAGTACTTC. Its translation: CSAGTGNGETQYF.

In regard to this clone: Other DNA sequences in this sample translate to the same CDR3. J is TRBJ2-5 and V is TRBV7-2, with D unclear. CDR1 and CDR2 (germline): SGHTA, FQGNSA. Deletions cut 1 base from V and 4 bases from J, with 7 bases between. CDR3 size: 13 residues. The CDR3 DNA is TGTGCCAGCAGCTTAGATCCGGGAGAGACCCAGTACTTC. As protein: CASSLDPGETQYF.

The V and J genes are TRBV5-6 and TRBJ1-2; D is possibly TRBD1 (6 bases). The CDR3 runs 14 residues. Germline V lookup: CDR1 SGHDT, CDR2 YYEEEE. The V and J ends lost 3 bases and 3 bases respectively, with 12 bases between them. CDR3 loop: CASSSTNRDYGYTF. CDR3 nucleotides: TGTGCCAGCAGCTCAACCAACAGGGACTATGGCTACACCTTC.

The chain carries TRBV9 and TRBJ2-6, with 8 bases identical to TRBD1. Germline-derived CDR1 and CDR2 are SGDLS and YYNGEE. V lost 0 bases, J lost 1 base, and 6 bases stayed unmatched. This CDR3 spans 18 amino acids. The CDR3: CASSVEPTGGSGANVLTF. The CDR3 nucleotides are TGTGCCAGCAGCGTAGAGCCCACAGGGGGTTCTGGGGCCAACGTCCTGACTTTC.